The T cell receptor (beta chain) under discussion was sequenced for a study of T cell repertoires in cytomegalovirus infection. This CDR3 comprises 13 residues. V dropped 6 bases and J dropped 10 bases, with 18 bases sitting between them. TCRdb re-derived calls from the reads in MiXCR, one entry per CDR3 protein. This table holds approximately 700,000 distinct CDR3 sequences, roughly a third found once. This clonotype was recorded only once. Sequencing was performed on PBMCs. This TCR came from a human donor in good health (CMV status not recorded). Some clones in this sample may be carry-over from other donors' samples. The gene calls are TRBV12-3 or TRBV12-4 and TRBJ1-1, with no clear D. In DNA, the CDR3 is TGTGCCAGCAGACGCAACGGAGACCCCAGAGCTTTCTTT. Translating it yields CASRRNGDPRAFF.